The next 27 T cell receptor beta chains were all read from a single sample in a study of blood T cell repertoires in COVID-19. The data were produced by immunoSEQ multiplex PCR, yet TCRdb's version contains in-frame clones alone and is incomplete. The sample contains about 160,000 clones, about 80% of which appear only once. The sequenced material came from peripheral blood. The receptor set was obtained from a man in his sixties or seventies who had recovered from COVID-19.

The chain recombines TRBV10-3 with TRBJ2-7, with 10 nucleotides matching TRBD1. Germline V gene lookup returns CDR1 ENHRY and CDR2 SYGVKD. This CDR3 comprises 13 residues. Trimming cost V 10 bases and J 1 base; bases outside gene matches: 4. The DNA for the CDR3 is TGTGCCACCCTGGACAGGGGGTCCTACGAGCAGTACTTC. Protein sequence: CATLDRGSYEQYF.

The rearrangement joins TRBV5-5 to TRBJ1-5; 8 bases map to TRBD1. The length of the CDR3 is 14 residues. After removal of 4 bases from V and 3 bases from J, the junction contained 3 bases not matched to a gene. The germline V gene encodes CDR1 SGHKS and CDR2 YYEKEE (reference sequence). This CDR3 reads CASSQGAVNQPQHF. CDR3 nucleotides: TGTGCCAGCAGCCAGGGGGCTGTCAATCAGCCCCAGCATTTT.

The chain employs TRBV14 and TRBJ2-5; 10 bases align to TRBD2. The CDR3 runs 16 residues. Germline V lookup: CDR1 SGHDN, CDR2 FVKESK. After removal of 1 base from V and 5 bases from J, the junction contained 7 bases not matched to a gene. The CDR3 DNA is TGTGCCAGCAGCCAAGCCAGCGGGAGGGCCGTCGAGACCCAGTACTTC. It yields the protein CASSQASGRAVETQYF.

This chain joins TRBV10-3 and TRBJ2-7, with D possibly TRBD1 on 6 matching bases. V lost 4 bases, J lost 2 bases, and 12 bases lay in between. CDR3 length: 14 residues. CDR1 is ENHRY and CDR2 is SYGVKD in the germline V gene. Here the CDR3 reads CAISGQGKTYEQYF. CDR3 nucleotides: TGTGCCATCAGTGGGCAGGGGAAAACCTACGAGCAGTACTTC.

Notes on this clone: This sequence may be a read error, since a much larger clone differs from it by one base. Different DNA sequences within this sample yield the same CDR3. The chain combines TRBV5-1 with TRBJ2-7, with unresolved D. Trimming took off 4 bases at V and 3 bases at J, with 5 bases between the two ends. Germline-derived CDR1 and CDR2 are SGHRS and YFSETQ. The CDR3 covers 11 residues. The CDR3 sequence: CASSPGYEQYF. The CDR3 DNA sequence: TGCGCCAGCAGCCCAGGCTACGAGCAGTACTTC.

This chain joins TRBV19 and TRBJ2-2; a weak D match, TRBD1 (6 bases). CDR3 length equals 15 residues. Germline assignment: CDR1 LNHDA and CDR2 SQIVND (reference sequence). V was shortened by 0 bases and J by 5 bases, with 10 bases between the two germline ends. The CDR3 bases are TGTGCCAGTAGTATAGAGGGCAGGGGAACCGGGGAGCTGTTTTTT. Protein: CASSIEGRGTGELFF. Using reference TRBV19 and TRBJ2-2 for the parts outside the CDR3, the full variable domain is DGGITQSPKYLFRKEGQNVTLSCEQNLNHDAMYWYRQDPGQGLRLIYYSQIVNDFQKGDIAEGYSVSREKKESFPLTVTSAQKNPTAFYLCASSIEGRGTGELFFGEGSRLTVL.

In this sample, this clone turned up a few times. The CDR3 reads CASSWGGVGGQNIQYF. CDR3 bases: TGTGCCAGCAGTTGGGGGGGCGTAGGTGGTCAAAACATTCAGTACTTC. V usage is TRBV27 and J usage is TRBJ2-4, with D maybe TRBD2 (7 bases). Germline V gene data show CDR1 as MNHEY and CDR2 as SMNVEV (reference sequence). The CDR3 consists of 16 residues. The ends were cut back, 4 bases at V and 5 bases at J, with 18 bases in the middle.

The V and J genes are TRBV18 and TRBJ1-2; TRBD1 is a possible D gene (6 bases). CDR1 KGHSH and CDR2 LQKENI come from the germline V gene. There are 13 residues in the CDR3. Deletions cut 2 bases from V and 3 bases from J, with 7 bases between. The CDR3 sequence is CASSPGQYYGYTF. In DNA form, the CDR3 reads TGTGCCAGCTCACCAGGACAGTACTATGGCTACACCTTC.

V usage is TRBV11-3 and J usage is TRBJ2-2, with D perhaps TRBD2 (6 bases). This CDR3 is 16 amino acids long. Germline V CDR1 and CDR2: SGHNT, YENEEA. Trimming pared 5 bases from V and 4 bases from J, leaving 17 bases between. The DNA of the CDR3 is TGTGCCAGCAGCCACCGTGCCCCTAGCGCCACCGGGGAGCTGTTTTTT. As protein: CASSHRAPSATGELFF.

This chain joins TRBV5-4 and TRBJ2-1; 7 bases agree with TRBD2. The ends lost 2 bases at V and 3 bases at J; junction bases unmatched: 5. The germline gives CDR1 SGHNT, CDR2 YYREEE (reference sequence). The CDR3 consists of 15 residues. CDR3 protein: CASSLGGGGYNEQFF. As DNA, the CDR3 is TGTGCCAGCAGCTTAGGTGGCGGGGGCTACAATGAGCAGTTCTTC.

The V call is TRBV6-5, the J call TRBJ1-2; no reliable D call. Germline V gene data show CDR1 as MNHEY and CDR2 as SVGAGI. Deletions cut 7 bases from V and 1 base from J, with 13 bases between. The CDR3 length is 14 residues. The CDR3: CASTRAQYNYGYTF. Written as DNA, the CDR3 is TGTGCCAGCACGAGGGCCCAGTATAACTATGGCTACACCTTC.

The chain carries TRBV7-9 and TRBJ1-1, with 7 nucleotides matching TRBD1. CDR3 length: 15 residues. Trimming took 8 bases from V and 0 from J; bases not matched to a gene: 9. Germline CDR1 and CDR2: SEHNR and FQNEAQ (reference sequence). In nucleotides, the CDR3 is TGTGCCAGCGGATGGACAGGAACCGTGAACACTGAAGCTTTCTTT. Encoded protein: CASGWTGTVNTEAFF.

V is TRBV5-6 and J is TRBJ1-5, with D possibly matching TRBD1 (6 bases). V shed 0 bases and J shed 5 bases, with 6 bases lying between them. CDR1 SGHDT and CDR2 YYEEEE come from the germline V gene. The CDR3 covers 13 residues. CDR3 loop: CASSLAGDQPQHF. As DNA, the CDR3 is TGTGCCAGCAGCTTGGCAGGGGATCAGCCCCAGCATTTT.

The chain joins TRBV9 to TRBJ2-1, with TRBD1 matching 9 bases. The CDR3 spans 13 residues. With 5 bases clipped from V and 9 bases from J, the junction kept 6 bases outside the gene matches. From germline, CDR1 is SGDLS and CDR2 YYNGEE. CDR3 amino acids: CASSKQGAGEQFF. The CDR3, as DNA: TGTGCCAGCAGTAAACAGGGGGCCGGTGAGCAGTTCTTC.

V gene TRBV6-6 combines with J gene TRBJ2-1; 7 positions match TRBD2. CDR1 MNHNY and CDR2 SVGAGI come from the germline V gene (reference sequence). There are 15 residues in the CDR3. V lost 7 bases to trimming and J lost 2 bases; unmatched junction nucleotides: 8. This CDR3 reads CASNHGLAAYNEQFF. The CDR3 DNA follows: TGTGCCAGCAACCACGGGCTAGCGGCCTACAATGAGCAGTTCTTC.

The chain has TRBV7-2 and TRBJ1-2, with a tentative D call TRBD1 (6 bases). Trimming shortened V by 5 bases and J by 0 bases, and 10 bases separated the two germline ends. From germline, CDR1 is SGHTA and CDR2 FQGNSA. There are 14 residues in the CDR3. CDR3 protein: CASSGQQANYGYTF. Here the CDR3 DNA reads TGTGCCAGCAGCGGACAGCAGGCTAACTATGGCTACACCTTC.

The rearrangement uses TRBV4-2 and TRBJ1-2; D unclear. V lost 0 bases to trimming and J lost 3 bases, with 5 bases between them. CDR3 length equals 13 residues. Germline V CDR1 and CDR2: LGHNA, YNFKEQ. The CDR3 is CASSQDMYYGYTF. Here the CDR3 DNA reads TGTGCCAGCAGCCAAGATATGTACTATGGCTACACCTTC.

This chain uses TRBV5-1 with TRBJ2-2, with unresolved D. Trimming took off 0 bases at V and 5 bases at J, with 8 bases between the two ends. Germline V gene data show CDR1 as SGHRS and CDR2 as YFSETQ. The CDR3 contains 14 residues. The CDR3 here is CASSLAEQTGELFF. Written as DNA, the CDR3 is TGCGCCAGCAGCTTGGCGGAGCAGACCGGGGAGCTGTTTTTT.

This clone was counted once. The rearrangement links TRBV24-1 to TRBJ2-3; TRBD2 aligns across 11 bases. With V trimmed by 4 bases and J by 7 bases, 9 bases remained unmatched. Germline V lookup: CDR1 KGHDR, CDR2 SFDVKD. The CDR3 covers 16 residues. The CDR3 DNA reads TGTGCCACCAGTGACCCCGGGACTAGCGGTATTAATACGCAGTATTTT. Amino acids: CATSDPGTSGINTQYF.

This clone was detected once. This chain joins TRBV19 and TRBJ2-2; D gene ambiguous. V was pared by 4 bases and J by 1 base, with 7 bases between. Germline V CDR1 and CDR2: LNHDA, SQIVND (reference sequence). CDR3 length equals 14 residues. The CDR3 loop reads CASSNAVNTGELFF. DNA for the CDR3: TGTGCCAGTAGTAACGCAGTGAACACCGGGGAGCTGTTTTTT.

CDR3 DNA sequence: TGTGCCAGCAGCCGGGATGCCACTAATTCACCCCTCCACTTT. Encoded protein: CASSRDATNSPLHF. The V and J genes are TRBV6-4 and TRBJ1-6; D call uncertain. The CDR3 loop spans 14 amino acids. Looked up from germline, CDR1 is MRHNA and CDR2 is SNTAGT. The V end lost 6 bases, the J end lost 6 bases, and 12 bases lay between the germline ends.

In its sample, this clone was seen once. This chain's CDR3 is CALTTGSSQSNQPQHF. The CDR3, as DNA: TGTGCCCTTACTACAGGGAGTAGCCAAAGCAATCAGCCCCAGCATTTT. The chain is built from TRBV30 and TRBJ1-5; possibly TRBD1 for D (6 bases). The germline V gene encodes CDR1 GTSNPN and CDR2 SVGIG (reference sequence). V shed 8 bases and J shed 1 base, with 21 bases lying between them. CDR3 length: 16 residues.

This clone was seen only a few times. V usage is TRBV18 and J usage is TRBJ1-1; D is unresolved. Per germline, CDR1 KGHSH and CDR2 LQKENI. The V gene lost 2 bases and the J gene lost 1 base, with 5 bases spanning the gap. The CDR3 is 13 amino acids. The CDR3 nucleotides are TGTGCCAGCTCACCATTAGAGAACACTGAAGCTTTCTTT. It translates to CASSPLENTEAFF. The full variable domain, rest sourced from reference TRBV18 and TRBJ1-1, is NAGVMQNPRHLVRRRGQEARLRCSPMKGHSHVYWYRQLPEEGLKFMVYLQKENIIDESGMPKERFSAEFPKEGPSILRIQQVVRGDSAAYFCASSPLENTEAFFGQGTRLTVV.

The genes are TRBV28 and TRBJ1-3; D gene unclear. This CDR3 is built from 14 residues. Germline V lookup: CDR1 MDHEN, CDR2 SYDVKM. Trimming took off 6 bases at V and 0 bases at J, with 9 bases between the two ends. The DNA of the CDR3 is TGTGCCAGCAGGGGAGCGAACTCTGGAAACACCATATATTTT. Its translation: CASRGANSGNTIYF.

As DNA, the CDR3 is TGCGCCAGCAGCTTGGCCGGGCAGGGGAAAGATTCACCCCTCCACTTT. It translates to CASSLAGQGKDSPLHF. The rearrangement joins TRBV5-1 to TRBJ1-6; D possibly corresponds to TRBD1 (6 bases). CDR1 SGHRS and CDR2 YFSETQ come from the germline V gene. The V end lost 0 bases, the J end lost 8 bases, and 15 bases lay between the germline ends. The length of the CDR3 is 16 residues.

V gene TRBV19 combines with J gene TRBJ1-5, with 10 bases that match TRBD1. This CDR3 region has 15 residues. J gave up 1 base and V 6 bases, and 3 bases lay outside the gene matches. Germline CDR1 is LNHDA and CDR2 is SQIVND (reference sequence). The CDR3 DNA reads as TGTGCCAGTAGGCGGACAGGGGGGAGCAATCAGCCCCAGCATTTT. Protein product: CASRRTGGSNQPQHF.

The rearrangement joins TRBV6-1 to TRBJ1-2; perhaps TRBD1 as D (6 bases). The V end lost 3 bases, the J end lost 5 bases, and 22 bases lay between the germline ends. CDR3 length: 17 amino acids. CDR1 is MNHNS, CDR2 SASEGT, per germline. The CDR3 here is CASSEQPQHRGAYGYTF. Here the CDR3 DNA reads TGTGCCAGCAGTGAGCAGCCACAACATCGGGGGGCTTATGGCTACACCTTC.